The 6 T cell receptor beta chains below come from one sample, sequenced in a study of T cell responses to AZD1222 COVID-19 vaccine. This table comes from immunoSEQ multiplex PCR, and its TCRdb copy is limited to in-frame clones, with some not included. The table includes over 120,000 clones, roughly 93% detected once. Specimen: peripheral blood, collected on day 0 of AZD1222 vaccination. These receptors came from an adult in good health.

The V gene is TRBV5-4, the J gene TRBJ1-4, with TRBD1 identical over 7 bases. Germline V gene lookup returns CDR1 SGHNT and CDR2 YYREEE (reference sequence). The CDR3 is 15 amino acids. The V and J ends lost 0 bases and 5 bases, in that order; junction bases with no gene match: 4. CDR3 DNA: TGTGCCAGCAGCTTGGGGACAGGCCGAAATGAAAAACTGTTTTTT. Its translation: CASSLGTGRNEKLFF.

This chain uses TRBV5-4 with TRBJ2-5, with D possibly matching TRBD2 (6 bases). CDR3 length: 15 residues. The germline gives CDR1 SGHNT, CDR2 YYREEE (reference sequence). V was cut by 4 bases and J by 0 bases, with 13 bases left in between. The CDR3 here is CASSLAGLYQETQYF. The CDR3 region has the DNA TGTGCCAGCAGCCTTGCGGGGTTGTACCAAGAGACCCAGTACTTC.

This clone was counted once. The chain links TRBV27 to TRBJ2-1; D might be TRBD2 (5 bases). Trimming shortened V by 6 bases and J by 4 bases, and 16 bases separated the two germline ends. Germline assignment: CDR1 MNHEY and CDR2 SMNVEV (reference sequence). The CDR3 has 15 amino acids. In nucleotides, the CDR3 is TGTGCCAGCAGATCTCCGACGGGAACATACAATGAGCAGTTCTTC. Its translation is CASRSPTGTYNEQFF.

This clone was counted a single time. The gene calls are TRBV10-3 and TRBJ1-6; 9 nucleotides match TRBD1. This CDR3 comprises 14 residues. Losses at the gene ends were 6 bases for V and 6 bases for J; bases not matched to a gene: 3. CDR1 is ENHRY and CDR2 is SYGVKD in the germline V gene. The CDR3 DNA is TGTGCCATCAGCGAGGACAGGGGTAATTCACCCCTCCACTTT. Its protein product is CAISEDRGNSPLHF.

For this clone: This sample also contains other DNA sequences that code for the same CDR3. This rearrangement joins TRBV5-1 to TRBJ1-1; D unclear. CDR3 size: 13 residues. Germline V CDR1 and CDR2: SGHRS, YFSETQ. The ends were cut back, 0 bases at V and 1 base at J, with 4 bases in the middle. The chain's CDR3 is CASSLAGNTEAFF. In nucleotides, the CDR3 is TGCGCCAGCAGCTTGGCAGGGAACACTGAAGCTTTCTTT.

The chain employs TRBV6-1 and TRBJ1-2, with 9 bases aligning to TRBD1. The CDR3 sequence is 16 residues long. CDR1 is MNHNS and CDR2 is SASEGT in the germline V gene. J was trimmed by 3 bases and V by 1 base; bases with no gene match: 6. CDR3 DNA: TGTGCCAGCAGTGAAGAGTCAACAGGGGGCTACTATGGCTACACCTTC. Translation: CASSEESTGGYYGYTF.